Here is one T cell receptor (beta chain) with its context. Its specificity is not known. This specimen belongs to a study of cytomegalovirus exposure and HLA in healthy donors. The overall study: Assignment to the Caucasian-associated ancestry cluster applied to more than 75% of the approximately 380 genotyped donors. Whole-study results and caveats: As a later analysis showed, a missense DCLRE1C variant was linked to trimming of TCR beta V- and J-genes. The dataset shows that most TCR sequences were rare, while some public TCRs occurred in many donors.

The trim removed 5 bases at V and 2 bases at J, leaving 4 bases unmatched. CDR1 and CDR2 (germline): SGHTA, FQGNSA. The CDR3 sequence is 14 residues long. PCR primers comprised 60 Vbeta and 13 Jbeta primers. The assay was immunoSEQ multiplex PCR, and TCRdb's table has in-frame clones only and misses some. The sample records more than 150,000 clones, about 80% being singletons. At the time of sampling, donors were nominally healthy, though unrecorded immune exposures were likely. Material for sequencing was PBMCs. This chain connects TRBV7-2 to TRBJ2-3; 7 nucleotides match TRBD2. The clonotype originates from a man aged 18 to 29 in good health and CMV-seronegative. The CDR3 loop is CASSRTSFTDTQYF. CDR3 bases: TGTGCCAGCAGCCGGACTAGTTTCACAGATACGCAGTATTTT.